Shown below are 25 T cell receptor beta chains from a single sample sequenced in a study of shared clonotypes between healthy human individuals. Produced via immunoSEQ multiplex PCR; TCRdb's table is partial and in-frame only. The table lists over 2 million clones, 85% to 95% of them singletons. Sequencing input: naive CD4+ T cells sorted from blood. The subset here: CD45RA+ positively selected. The source of these receptors is a man aged 18-30 years in good health.

The gene calls are TRBV14 and TRBJ1-3; the D gene is possibly TRBD1 (5 bases). Germline loops: CDR1 SGHDN, CDR2 FVKESK. Between the trimmed V and J ends, which lost 3 bases and 0 bases, there was a span of 6 bases. This CDR3 is built from 14 residues. The CDR3 loop reads CASSHQGSGNTIYF. CDR3 coding DNA: TGTGCCAGCAGCCACCAGGGCTCTGGAAACACCATATATTTT.

The chain joins TRBV7-2 to TRBJ2-1, with unresolved D. Trimming removed 5 bases from V and 6 bases from J, with 17 bases in between. Germline lookup yields CDR1 SGHTA and CDR2 FQGNSA. The CDR3 extends over 15 amino acids. CDR3 residues: CASSGRWPEVNEQFF. The CDR3 nucleotides are TGTGCCAGCAGCGGTCGATGGCCCGAGGTCAATGAGCAGTTCTTC.

The J gene is TRBJ2-7, the V gene TRBV20-1; TRBD2 matches at 8 bases. Looked up from germline, CDR1 is DFQATT and CDR2 is SNEGSKA (reference sequence). This CDR3 is built from 11 residues. V shed 7 bases, J shed 5 bases, and the junction held 4 bases outside the gene matches. The CDR3 nucleotides read TGCAGTGGCGGGGGGCCCGACGAGCAGTACTTC. Translation: CSGGGPDEQYF.

The chain has TRBV5-1 and TRBJ2-5; no clear D. Trimming took off 4 bases at V and 5 bases at J, with 18 bases between the two ends. There are 15 residues in the CDR3. Germline V gene sequence: CDR1 SGHRS, CDR2 YFSETQ. DNA of the CDR3: TGCGCCAGCAGCCCCTTTAGAGGACCCCCTGAGACCCAGTACTTC. Translation: CASSPFRGPPETQYF.

The V call is TRBV4-1, the J call TRBJ2-2, with D possibly being TRBD2 (6 bases). The CDR3 is made up of 14 amino acids. V was shortened by 4 bases and J by 4 bases, with 10 bases between the two germline ends. Germline V gives CDR1 MGHRA, CDR2 YSYEKL. The CDR3 here is CASSPGLTTGELFF. The CDR3 nucleotides are TGCGCCAGCAGCCCGGGACTTACCACCGGGGAGCTGTTTTTT.

The rearrangement links TRBV6-5 to TRBJ1-5; D gene unclear. Germline CDR1 and CDR2: MNHEY and SVGAGI. There are 11 residues in the CDR3. The V end lost 4 bases, the J end lost 5 bases, and 3 bases lay between the germline ends. The CDR3 region has the DNA TGTGCCAGCAGTTTTGATCAGCCCCAGCATTTT. It codes for CASSFDQPQHF.

The V and J genes are TRBV4-1 and TRBJ2-7; possible D gene TRBD2, 6 bases. Germline CDR1 MGHRA, CDR2 YSYEKL. The CDR3 sequence is 14 residues long. V dropped 4 bases and J dropped 10 bases, with 20 bases sitting between them. The CDR3 is CASSLGGTVGYQYF. DNA of the CDR3: TGCGCCAGCAGCCTGGGCGGGACGGTGGGGTATCAGTACTTC.

CDR3 in amino acids: CASGEQGGSSPLHF. For the CDR3, the DNA is TGTGCCAGCGGGGAACAGGGGGGAAGTTCACCCCTCCACTTT. This rearrangement joins TRBV21-1 to TRBJ1-6; the tabulated D call, TRBD1, remains unverified against the DNA. TRBV21-1 is termed a pseudogene. The CDR3 extends over 14 amino acids.

With regard to this clone: Other DNA sequences of this sample code for an identical CDR3. V usage is TRBV7-9 and J usage is TRBJ1-1; maybe TRBD1 (6 bases). The V end was cut by 4 bases, the J end by 1 base, with 7 bases between. The CDR3 spans 13 residues. Germline loops: CDR1 SEHNR, CDR2 FQNEAQ (reference sequence). The CDR3 DNA reads as TGTGCCAGCAGCTGGGGACAGAACACTGAAGCTTTCTTT. As protein: CASSWGQNTEAFF.

The chain combines TRBV10-3 with TRBJ2-5, with TRBD2 matching 8 bases. From germline, CDR1 is ENHRY and CDR2 SYGVKD. V shed 8 bases, J shed 5 bases, and the junction held 13 bases outside the gene matches. This CDR3 comprises 15 residues. CDR3: CAISQGAGEGETQYF. In nucleotides, the CDR3 is TGTGCCATCTCTCAGGGAGCGGGAGAAGGTGAGACCCAGTACTTC.

The V and J genes are TRBV5-1 and TRBJ2-7; D may be TRBD1 (8 bases). Per germline, CDR1 SGHRS and CDR2 YFSETQ. V lost 4 bases to trimming and J lost 7 bases, with 15 bases between them. This CDR3 spans 13 amino acids. CDR3 protein: CASSVGQGLEQYF. Written as DNA, the CDR3 is TGCGCCAGCAGCGTAGGACAGGGACTAGAGCAGTACTTC. Variable domain in full (rest from reference TRBV5-1 and TRBJ2-7): KAGVTQTPRYLIKTRGQQVTLSCSPISGHRSVSWYQQTPGQGLQFLFEYFSETQRNKGNFPGRFSGRQFSNSRSEMNVSTLELGDSALYLCASSVGQGLEQYFGPGTRLTVT.

This clone was counted only a few times. The V and J genes are TRBV28 and TRBJ1-1, with D possibly being TRBD1 (5 bases). The CDR3 loop spans 15 amino acids. CDR1 and CDR2 from the germline V gene are MDHEN and SYDVKM. Deletions cut 5 bases from V and 11 bases from J, with 24 bases between. This CDR3 reads CASSPTWEAGRRAFF. The DNA for the CDR3 is TGTGCCAGCAGTCCAACCTGGGAGGCGGGGCGCCGGGCTTTCTTT.

About this clone itself: Other DNA sequences in the sample encode the same CDR3. The chain recombines TRBV5-1 with TRBJ2-3; 10 bases line up with TRBD2. The CDR3 has 16 amino acids. V lost 4 bases and J lost 4; bases outside the gene matches: 9. Germline-derived CDR1 and CDR2 are SGHRS and YFSETQ. The CDR3 protein is CASSGVAGGPSDTQYF. The CDR3 region has the DNA TGCGCCAGCAGCGGGGTAGCGGGAGGCCCTTCAGATACGCAGTATTTT.

This rearrangement joins TRBV4-2 to TRBJ1-1; D might be TRBD1 (5 bases). Trimming shortened V by 0 bases and J by 4 bases, and 9 bases separated the two germline ends. Looked up from germline, CDR1 is LGHNA and CDR2 is YNFKEQ. The CDR3 extends over 14 amino acids. The CDR3 protein is CASSQDSGGTEAFF. The CDR3 DNA sequence: TGTGCCAGCAGCCAAGATTCGGGGGGCACTGAAGCTTTCTTT.

Regarding this clone: Other DNA sequences in this sample translate to the same CDR3. The rearrangement links TRBV29-1 to TRBJ2-7, with D maybe TRBD2 (5 bases). V was pared by 6 bases and J by 4 bases, with 10 bases between. This CDR3 has 11 amino acids. Per germline, CDR1 SQVTM and CDR2 ANQGSEA. CDR3 residues: CSVGGPYEQYF. In nucleotides, the CDR3 is TGCAGCGTGGGCGGGCCGTACGAGCAGTACTTC.

A word on this clone: A much larger clone lies one base from this, so it may be a read error. V usage is TRBV18 and J usage is TRBJ2-7; D unresolved. The CDR3 is made up of 13 amino acids. Germline values: CDR1 KGHSH, CDR2 LQKENI. Here the CDR3 reads CASSPGRTYGQYF. CDR3 DNA sequence: TGTGCCAGCTCACCTGGCAGGACCTACGGGCAGTACTTC.

This chain uses TRBV10-3 with TRBJ1-1, with 7 bases aligning to TRBD1. V dropped 3 bases and J dropped 1; count of bases not matched to a gene: 2. CDR1 is ENHRY, CDR2 SYGVKD, per germline. The CDR3 has 14 amino acids. In DNA form, the CDR3 reads TGTGCCATCAGTGACAGGGGGGCGAACACTGAAGCTTTCTTT. Protein: CAISDRGANTEAFF.

The V call is TRBV25-1, the J call TRBJ2-2; D may match TRBD1 or TRBD2 (5 bases each). The CDR3 runs to 15 residues. V lost 1 base and J lost 3, with 9 bases in between. Germline CDR1 is MGHDK and CDR2 is SYGVNS. CDR3: CASSELRGDTGELFF. The CDR3, as DNA: TGTGCCAGCAGTGAATTGCGAGGGGACACCGGGGAGCTGTTTTTT.

This chain uses TRBV5-1 with TRBJ1-5; no reliable D call. Germline lookup yields CDR1 SGHRS and CDR2 YFSETQ. The CDR3 contains 12 residues. V was pared by 2 bases and J by 6 bases, with 6 bases between. The CDR3 is CASSFSGQPQHF. CDR3 coding DNA: TGCGCCAGCAGCTTCTCGGGTCAGCCCCAGCATTTT.

The genes are TRBV6-5 and TRBJ1-2; weak D call: TRBD1 (6 bases). The germline gives CDR1 MNHEY, CDR2 SVGAGI. The CDR3 loop spans 15 amino acids. V dropped 6 bases and J dropped 0 bases, with 14 bases sitting between them. The CDR3, as DNA: TGTGCCAGCAGACCAAACAGGGAAACTAACTATGGCTACACCTTC. Amino acid sequence: CASRPNRETNYGYTF.

The chain employs TRBV7-9 and TRBJ1-2, with 7 positions matching TRBD1. This CDR3 has 14 residues. Per the germline V gene, CDR1 is SEHNR and CDR2 is FQNEAQ (reference sequence). J was trimmed by 1 base and V by 6 bases; bases with no gene match: 5. CDR3 sequence reads: CASSPDRSNYGYTF. In DNA, the CDR3 is TGTGCCAGCAGTCCGGACAGGAGTAACTATGGCTACACCTTC.

The chain's CDR3 is CASSEGGWNSPLHF. For the CDR3, the DNA is TGTGCCAGCAGTGAGGGGGGTTGGAATTCACCCCTCCACTTT. The chain has TRBV6-1 and TRBJ1-6, with D possibly matching TRBD1 (5 bases). The CDR3 loop spans 14 amino acids. Trimming cost V 3 bases and J 7 bases, with 10 bases left between them. Germline CDR1 and CDR2: MNHNS and SASEGT.

V is TRBV28 and J is TRBJ2-5; tentatively, D is TRBD1 or TRBD2 (5 bases each). With 3 bases removed from V and 0 bases from J, the gap between germline ends came to 14 bases. The CDR3 length is 16 residues. The germline gives CDR1 MDHEN, CDR2 SYDVKM. This chain's CDR3 is CASSFQSGTYQETQYF. CDR3 coding DNA: TGTGCCAGCAGTTTCCAATCAGGGACCTACCAAGAGACCCAGTACTTC. Drawing the rest from reference TRBV28 and TRBJ2-5, the complete variable domain is DVKVTQSSRYLVKRTGEKVFLECVQDMDHENMFWYRQDPGLGLRLIYFSYDVKMKEKGDIPEGYSVSREKKERFSLILESASTNQTSMYLCASSFQSGTYQETQYFGPGTRLLVL.

The chain recombines TRBV18 with TRBJ2-7, with 10 nucleotides matching TRBD1. This CDR3 is built from 14 residues. CDR1 is KGHSH and CDR2 is LQKENI in the germline V gene. V dropped 4 bases and J dropped 6; count of bases not matched to a gene: 6. The CDR3 here is CASSRGQGSTEQYF. The CDR3 nucleotides are TGTGCCAGCTCACGGGGACAGGGGTCAACCGAGCAGTACTTC.

This clone was detected a few times. The rearrangement joins TRBV6-5 to TRBJ2-7; 12 bases agree with TRBD2. The CDR3 length is 15 residues. V dropped 9 bases and J dropped 4; count of bases not matched to a gene: 10. From germline, CDR1 is MNHEY and CDR2 SVGAGI. CDR3 DNA: TGTGCCAGACCTCCTAGCGGGAGGGCAGGTTACGAGCAGTACTTC. Translated, it gives CARPPSGRAGYEQYF.